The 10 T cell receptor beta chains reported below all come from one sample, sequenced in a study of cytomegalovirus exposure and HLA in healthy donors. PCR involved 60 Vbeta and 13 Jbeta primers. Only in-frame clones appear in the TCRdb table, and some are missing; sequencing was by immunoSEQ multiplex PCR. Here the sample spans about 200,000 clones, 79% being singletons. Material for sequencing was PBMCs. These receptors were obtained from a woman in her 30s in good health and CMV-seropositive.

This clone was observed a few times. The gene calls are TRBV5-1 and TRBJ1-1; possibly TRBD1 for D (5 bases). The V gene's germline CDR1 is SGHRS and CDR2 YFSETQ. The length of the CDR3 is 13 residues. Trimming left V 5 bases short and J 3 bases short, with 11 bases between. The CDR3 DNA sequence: TGCGCCAGCAGGATACAGGTGGACACTGAAGCTTTCTTT. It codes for CASRIQVDTEAFF.

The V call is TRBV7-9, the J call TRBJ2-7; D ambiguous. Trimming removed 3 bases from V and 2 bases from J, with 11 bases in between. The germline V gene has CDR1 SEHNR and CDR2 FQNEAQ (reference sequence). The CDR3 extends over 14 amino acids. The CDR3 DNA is TGTGCCAGCAGCTTCCCTGGAGCAACCTACGAGCAGTACTTC. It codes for CASSFPGATYEQYF. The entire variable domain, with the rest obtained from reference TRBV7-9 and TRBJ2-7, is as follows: DTGVSQNPRHKITKRGQNVTFRCDPISEHNRLYWYRQTLGQGPEFLTYFQNEAQLEKSRLLSDRFSAERPKGSFSTLEIQRTEQGDSAMYLCASSFPGATYEQYFGPGTRLTVT.

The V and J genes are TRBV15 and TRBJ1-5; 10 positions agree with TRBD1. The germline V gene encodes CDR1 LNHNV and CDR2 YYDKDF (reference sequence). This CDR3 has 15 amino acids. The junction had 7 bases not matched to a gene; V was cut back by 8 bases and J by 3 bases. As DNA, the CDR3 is TGTGCCACCGAGGACAGGGGGGCTTACAATCAGCCCCAGCATTTT. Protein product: CATEDRGAYNQPQHF.

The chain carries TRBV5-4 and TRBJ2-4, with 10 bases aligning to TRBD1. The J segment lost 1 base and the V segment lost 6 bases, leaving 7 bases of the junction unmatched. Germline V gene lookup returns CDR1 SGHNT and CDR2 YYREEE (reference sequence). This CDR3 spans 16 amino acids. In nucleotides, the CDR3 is TGTGCCAGCACCCCGACAGGGGGCCCGGCCAAAAACATTCAGTACTTC. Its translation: CASTPTGGPAKNIQYF.

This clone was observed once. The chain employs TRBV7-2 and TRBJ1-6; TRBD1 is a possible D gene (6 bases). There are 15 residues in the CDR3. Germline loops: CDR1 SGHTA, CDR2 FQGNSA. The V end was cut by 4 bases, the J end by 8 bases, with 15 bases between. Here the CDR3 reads CASSSRGRGDSPLHF. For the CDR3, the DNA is TGTGCCAGCAGCTCAAGGGGGAGGGGGGATTCACCCCTCCACTTT.

CDR3 sequence (DNA): TGTGCCAGTAGTACCGGGGGGCTGGGACAGCCCCAGCATTTT. This sequence encodes CASSTGGLGQPQHF. The genes are TRBV19 and TRBJ1-5; maybe TRBD1 (6 bases). V lost 4 bases, J lost 7 bases, and 14 bases lay in between. Per germline, CDR1 LNHDA and CDR2 SQIVND (reference sequence). The CDR3 length is 14 residues.

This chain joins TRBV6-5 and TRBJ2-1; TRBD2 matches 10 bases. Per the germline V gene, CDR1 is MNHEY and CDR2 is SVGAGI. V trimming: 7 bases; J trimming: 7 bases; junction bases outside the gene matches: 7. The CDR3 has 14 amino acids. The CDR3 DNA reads TGTGCCAGCACTAGAGCGGGGGGGCCTAATGAGCAGTTCTTC. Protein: CASTRAGGPNEQFF.

This CDR3 reads CASSKSGRDQPQHF. In nucleotides, the CDR3 is TGTGCCAGCAGTAAATCGGGCAGGGATCAGCCCCAGCATTTT. The chain has TRBV6-5 and TRBJ1-5; tentatively, D is TRBD1 (5 bases). This CDR3 is 14 amino acids long. V was clipped by 5 bases and J by 5 bases, with 13 bases between them. Germline CDR1 MNHEY, CDR2 SVGAGI.

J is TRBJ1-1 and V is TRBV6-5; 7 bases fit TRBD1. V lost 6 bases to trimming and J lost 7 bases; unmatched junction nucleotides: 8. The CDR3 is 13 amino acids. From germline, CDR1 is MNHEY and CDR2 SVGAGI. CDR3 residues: CASRLTGDGEAFF. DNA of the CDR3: TGTGCCAGCAGGCTAACAGGGGATGGTGAAGCTTTCTTT.

The CDR3 region has the DNA TGCGCCAGCAGCCCTGGACAGGGACTGGACGAGCAGTACTTC. It encodes CASSPGQGLDEQYF. The V and J genes are TRBV5-1 and TRBJ2-5; TRBD1 matches at 8 bases. The DNA end is more similar to TRBJ2-7, so the J call may be wrong. Per germline, CDR1 SGHRS and CDR2 YFSETQ. This CDR3 comprises 14 residues.